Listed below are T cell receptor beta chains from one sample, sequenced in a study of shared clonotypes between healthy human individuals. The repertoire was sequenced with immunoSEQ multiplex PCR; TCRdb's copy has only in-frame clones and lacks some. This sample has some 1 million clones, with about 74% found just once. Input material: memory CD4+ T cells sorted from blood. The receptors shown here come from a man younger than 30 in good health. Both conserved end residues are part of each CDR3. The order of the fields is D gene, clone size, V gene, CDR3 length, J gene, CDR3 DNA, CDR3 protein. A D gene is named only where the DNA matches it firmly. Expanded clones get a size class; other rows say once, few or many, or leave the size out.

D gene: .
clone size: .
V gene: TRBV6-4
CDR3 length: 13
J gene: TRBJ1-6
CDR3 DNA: TGTGCCACCCAACCGGCCCCGCATTCACCCCTCCACTTT
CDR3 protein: CATQPAPHSPLHF

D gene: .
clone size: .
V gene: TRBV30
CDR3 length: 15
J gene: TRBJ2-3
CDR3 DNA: TGTGCCTGGACGAAGGCGGGGTGGTACGCAGATACGCAGTATTTT
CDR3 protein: CAWTKAGWYADTQYF

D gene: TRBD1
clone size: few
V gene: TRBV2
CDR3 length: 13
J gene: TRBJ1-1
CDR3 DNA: TGTGCCAGCAGCTCAGGGGGGAACACTGAAGCTTTCTTT
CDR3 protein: CASSSGGNTEAFF

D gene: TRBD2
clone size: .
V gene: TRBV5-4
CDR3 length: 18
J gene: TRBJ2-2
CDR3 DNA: TGTGCCAGCAGCGATAGGACTAGCGGCGGGGGGAACACCGGGGAGCTGTTTTTT
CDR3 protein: CASSDRTSGGGNTGELFF

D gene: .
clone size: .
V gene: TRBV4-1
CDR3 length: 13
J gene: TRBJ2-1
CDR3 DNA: TGCGCCAGCAGCCAAGATGCCAGCGTAAGGCAGTTCTTC
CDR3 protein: CASSQDASVRQFF

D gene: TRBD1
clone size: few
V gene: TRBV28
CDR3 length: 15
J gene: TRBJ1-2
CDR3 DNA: TGTGCCAGCAGTACAACCGGGACAGGGATTGGGGGCTACACCTTC
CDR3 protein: CASSTTGTGIGGYTF

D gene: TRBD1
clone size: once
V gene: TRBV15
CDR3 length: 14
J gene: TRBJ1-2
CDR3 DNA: TGTGCCACCAGCGACCGGACAGGGGATCGGGGCTACACCTTC
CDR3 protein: CATSDRTGDRGYTF

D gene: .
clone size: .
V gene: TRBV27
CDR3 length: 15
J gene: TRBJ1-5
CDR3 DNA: TGTGCCAGCAGTCCGATAGGGGGGAGCAATCAGCCCCAGCATTTT
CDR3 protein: CASSPIGGSNQPQHF

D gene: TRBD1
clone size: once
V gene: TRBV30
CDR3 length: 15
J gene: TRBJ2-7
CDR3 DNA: TGTGCCTGGAGTGGCCTTCAAACAGGGGGAAGCGAGCAGTACTTC
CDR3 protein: CAWSGLQTGGSEQYF

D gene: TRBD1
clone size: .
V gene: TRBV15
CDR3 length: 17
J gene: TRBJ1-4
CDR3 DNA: TGTGCCATCCCGACAGGGGAATTTAATCTGCGTGGGGAAAAACTGTTTTTT
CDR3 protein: CAIPTGEFNLRGEKLFF

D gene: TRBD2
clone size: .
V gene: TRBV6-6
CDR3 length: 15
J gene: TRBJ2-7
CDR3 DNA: TGTGCCAGCAGACCATCTAGCGGGGGGGCCTACGAGCAGTACTTC
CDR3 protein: CASRPSSGGAYEQYF

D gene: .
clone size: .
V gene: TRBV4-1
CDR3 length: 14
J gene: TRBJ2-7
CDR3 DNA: TGCGCCAGCAGCCACCCGGACAGCGGGTGGGAGCAGTACTTC
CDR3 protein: CASSHPDSGWEQYF

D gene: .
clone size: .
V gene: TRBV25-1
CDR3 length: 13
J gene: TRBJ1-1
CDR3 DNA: TGTGCCAGCATAGTGAGGGAAGGAACTGAAGCTTTCTTT
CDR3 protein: CASIVREGTEAFF

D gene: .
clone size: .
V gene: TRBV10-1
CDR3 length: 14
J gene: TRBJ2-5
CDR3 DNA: TGCGCCAGCAGTGAATTACCCGGCCAAGAGACCCAGTACTTC
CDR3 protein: CASSELPGQETQYF

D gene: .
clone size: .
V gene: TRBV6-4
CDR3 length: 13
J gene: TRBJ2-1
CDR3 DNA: TGTGCCAGCAGTGACACTTCCTACAATGAGCAGTTCTTC
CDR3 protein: CASSDTSYNEQFF

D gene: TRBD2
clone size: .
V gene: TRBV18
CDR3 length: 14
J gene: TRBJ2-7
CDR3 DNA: TGTGCCAGCTCACCGGGACGGGGGGCCTACGAGCAGTACTTC
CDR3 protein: CASSPGRGAYEQYF

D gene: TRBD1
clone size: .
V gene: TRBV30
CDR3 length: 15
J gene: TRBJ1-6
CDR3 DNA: TGTGCCTGGAGCTTCTACAGGGGGAATAATTCGCCCCTCCACTTT
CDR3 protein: CAWSFYRGNNSPLHF

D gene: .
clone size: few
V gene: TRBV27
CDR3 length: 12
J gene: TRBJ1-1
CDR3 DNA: TGTGCCAGCAGTCCGGGGACATCTGAAGCTTTCTTT
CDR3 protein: CASSPGTSEAFF

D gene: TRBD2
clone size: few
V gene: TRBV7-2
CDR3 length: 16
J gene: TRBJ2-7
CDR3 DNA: TGTGCCAGCAGCTTAGCTAGCGGGGGGTTGACCTACGAGCAGTACTTC
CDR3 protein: CASSLASGGLTYEQYF

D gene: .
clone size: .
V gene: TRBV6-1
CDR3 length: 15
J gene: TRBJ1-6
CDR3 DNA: TGTGCCAGCAGTGCAGGGTCTGTGGGAAATTCACCCCTCCACTTT
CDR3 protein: CASSAGSVGNSPLHF

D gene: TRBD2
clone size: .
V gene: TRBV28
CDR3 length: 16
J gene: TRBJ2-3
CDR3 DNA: TGTGCCAGCACAACCTCCGGGACTAGCAGCACAGATACGCAGTATTTT
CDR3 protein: CASTTSGTSSTDTQYF

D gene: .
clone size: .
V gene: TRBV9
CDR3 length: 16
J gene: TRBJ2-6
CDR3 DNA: TGTGCCAGCAGCGTAGGGGCGGGAACCGGGGCCAACGTCCTGACTTTC
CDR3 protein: CASSVGAGTGANVLTF

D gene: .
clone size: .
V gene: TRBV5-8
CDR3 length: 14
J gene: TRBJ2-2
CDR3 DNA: TGTGCCAGCAGCTATGGGTACAACACCGGGGAGCTGTTTTTT
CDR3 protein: CASSYGYNTGELFF

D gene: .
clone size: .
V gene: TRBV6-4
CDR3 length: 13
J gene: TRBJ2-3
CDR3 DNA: TGTGCCAGCAGTGTGGGTAGCACAGATACGCAGTATTTT
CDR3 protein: CASSVGSTDTQYF

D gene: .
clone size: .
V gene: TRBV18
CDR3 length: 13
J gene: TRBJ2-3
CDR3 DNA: TGTGCCAGCTCACCAGCGGTGGCGGATACGCAGTATTTT
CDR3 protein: CASSPAVADTQYF

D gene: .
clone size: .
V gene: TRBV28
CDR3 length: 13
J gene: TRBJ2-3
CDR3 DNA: TGTGCCAGCAAGTGGGGTAGCACAGATACGCAGTATTTT
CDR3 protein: CASKWGSTDTQYF

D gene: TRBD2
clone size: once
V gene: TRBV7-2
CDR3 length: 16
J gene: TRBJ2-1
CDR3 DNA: TGTGCCAGCAGCTCGATCCTAGCGGGAGGGTACAATGAGCAGTTCTTC
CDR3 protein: CASSSILAGGYNEQFF

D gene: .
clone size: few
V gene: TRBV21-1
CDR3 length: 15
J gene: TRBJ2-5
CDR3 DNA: TGTGCCAGCAGCAAAGAGGGAACAGGGCGCGAGACCCAGTACTTC
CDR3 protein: CASSKEGTGRETQYF

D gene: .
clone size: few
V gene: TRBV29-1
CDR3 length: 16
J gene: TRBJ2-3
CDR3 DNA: TGCAGCGCTGTGGCGGGGGCTCTTAGAGGGACAGATACGCAGTATTTT
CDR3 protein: CSAVAGALRGTDTQYF

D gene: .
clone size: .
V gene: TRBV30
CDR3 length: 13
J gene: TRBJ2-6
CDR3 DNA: TGTGCCTGGAGTGGCCTGGGGGCCAACGTCCTGACTTTC
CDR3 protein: CAWSGLGANVLTF

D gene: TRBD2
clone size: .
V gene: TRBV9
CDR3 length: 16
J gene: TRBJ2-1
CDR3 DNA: TGTGCCAGCAGCGTAGAAGGACTAGCGTACTACAATGAGCAGTTCTTC
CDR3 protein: CASSVEGLAYYNEQFF

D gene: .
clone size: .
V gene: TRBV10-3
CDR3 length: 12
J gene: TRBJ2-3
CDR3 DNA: TGTGCCATCAGTGAAAACGGCGATACGCAGTATTTT
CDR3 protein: CAISENGDTQYF

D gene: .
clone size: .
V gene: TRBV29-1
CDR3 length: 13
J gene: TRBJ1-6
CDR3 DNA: TGCGGAGCCGGGGGCAGCTATAATTCACCCCTCCACTTT
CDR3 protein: CGAGGSYNSPLHF

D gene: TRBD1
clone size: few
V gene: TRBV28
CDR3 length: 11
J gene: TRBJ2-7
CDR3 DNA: TGTGCCAGCCGGGACAGGATCGAGCAGTACTTC
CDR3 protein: CASRDRIEQYF

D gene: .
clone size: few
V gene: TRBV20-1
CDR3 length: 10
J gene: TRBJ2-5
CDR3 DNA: TGCAGTGCTAGGGTGGAGACCCAGTACTTC
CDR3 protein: CSARVETQYF

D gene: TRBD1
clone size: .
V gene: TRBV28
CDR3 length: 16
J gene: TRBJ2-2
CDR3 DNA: TGTGCCAGCAGGCCCGGGGGACAGGGGCCCACCGGGGAGCTGTTTTTT
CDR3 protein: CASRPGGQGPTGELFF

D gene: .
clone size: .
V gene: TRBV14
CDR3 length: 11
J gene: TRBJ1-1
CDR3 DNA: TGTGCCAACAGCCTCGGGCGAGAAGCTTTCTTT
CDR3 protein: CANSLGREAFF

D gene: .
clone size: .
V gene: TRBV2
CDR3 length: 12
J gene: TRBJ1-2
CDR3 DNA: TGTGCCAGCAGTGAAGCAGGGTATGGCTACACCTTC
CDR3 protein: CASSEAGYGYTF

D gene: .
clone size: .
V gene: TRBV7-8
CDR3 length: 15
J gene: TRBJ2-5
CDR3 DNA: TGTGCCAGCAGCCTCAGGGACTTAGGGGTGGAGACCCAGTACTTC
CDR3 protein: CASSLRDLGVETQYF

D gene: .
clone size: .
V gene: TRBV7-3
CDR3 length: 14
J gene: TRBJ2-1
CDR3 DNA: TGTGCCAGCAGCCCCAGAAGAGCGGTCAATGAGCAGTTCTTC
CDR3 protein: CASSPRRAVNEQFF

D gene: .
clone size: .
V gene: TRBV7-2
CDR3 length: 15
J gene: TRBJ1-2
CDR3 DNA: TGTGCCAGCAGCTACAGGAGGGGCGAGGAAGCTGGCTACACCTTC
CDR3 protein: CASSYRRGEEAGYTF

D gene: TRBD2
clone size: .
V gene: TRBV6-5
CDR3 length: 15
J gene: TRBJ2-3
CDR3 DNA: TGTGCCAGCATCATAGCGGGAGTGGTAACAGATACGCAGTATTTT
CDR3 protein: CASIIAGVVTDTQYF

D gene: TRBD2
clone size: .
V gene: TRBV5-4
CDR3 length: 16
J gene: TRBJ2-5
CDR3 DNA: TGTGCCAGCAGCGCCCTCGCGGGGGGGCTATTGGAGACCCAGTACTTC
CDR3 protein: CASSALAGGLLETQYF

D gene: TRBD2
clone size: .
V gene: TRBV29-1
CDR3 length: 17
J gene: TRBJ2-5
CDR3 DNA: TGCAGCGTAGGACAGGGACTAGCGGGAGGCCCCGGGGAGACCCAGTACTTC
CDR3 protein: CSVGQGLAGGPGETQYF

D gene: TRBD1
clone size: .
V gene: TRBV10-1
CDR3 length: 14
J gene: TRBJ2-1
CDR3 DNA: TGCGCCCCTCGGGGGGGACAGGGGGCCAATGAGCAGTTCTTC
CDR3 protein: CAPRGGQGANEQFF

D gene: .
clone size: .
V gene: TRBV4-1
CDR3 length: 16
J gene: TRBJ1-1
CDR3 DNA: TGCGCCAGCAGCCAAGATTTGGCCAGGGGGAACACTGAAGCTTTCTTT
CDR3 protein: CASSQDLARGNTEAFF

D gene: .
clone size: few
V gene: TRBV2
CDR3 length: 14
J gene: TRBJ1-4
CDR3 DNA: TGTGCCAGCGGGCGGGAGGGACTTAATGAAAAACTGTTTTTT
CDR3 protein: CASGREGLNEKLFF

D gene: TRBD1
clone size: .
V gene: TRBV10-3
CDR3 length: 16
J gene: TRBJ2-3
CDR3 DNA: TGTGCCATCAGTGAGCTGGGACAGGGGCATACAGATACGCAGTATTTT
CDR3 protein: CAISELGQGHTDTQYF

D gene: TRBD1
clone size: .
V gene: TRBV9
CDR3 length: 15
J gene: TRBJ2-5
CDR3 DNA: TGTGCCAGCAGCGTAGGAGAGGGGACAGTTGAGACCCAGTACTTC
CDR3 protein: CASSVGEGTVETQYF

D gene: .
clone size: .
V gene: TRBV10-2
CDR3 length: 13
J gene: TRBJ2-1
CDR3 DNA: TGCGCCAGCAGTGTCGAGCCCTACAATGAGCAGTTCTTC
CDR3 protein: CASSVEPYNEQFF

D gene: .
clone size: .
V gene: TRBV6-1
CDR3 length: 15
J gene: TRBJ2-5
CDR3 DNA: TGTGCCAGCAGTGTTAATCGAGGGGGTGGAGAGACCCAGTACTTC
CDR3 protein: CASSVNRGGGETQYF

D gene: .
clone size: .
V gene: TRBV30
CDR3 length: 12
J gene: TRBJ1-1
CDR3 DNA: TGTGCTAGACATGCTGGGAACACTGAAGCTTTCTTT
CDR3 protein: CARHAGNTEAFF

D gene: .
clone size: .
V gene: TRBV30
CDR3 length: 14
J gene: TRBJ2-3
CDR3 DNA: TGTGCCTGGAGGTGGGGGGCAACCACAGATACGCAGTATTTT
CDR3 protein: CAWRWGATTDTQYF

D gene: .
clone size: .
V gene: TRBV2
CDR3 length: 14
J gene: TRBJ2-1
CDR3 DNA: TGTGCCAGCAGTGAATTAAGGTCAGTCCATGAGCAGTTCTTC
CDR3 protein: CASSELRSVHEQFF

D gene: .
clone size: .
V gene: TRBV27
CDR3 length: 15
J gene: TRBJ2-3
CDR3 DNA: TGTGCCAGCAGTTCCCTGGGAGCCTACACAGATACGCAGTATTTT
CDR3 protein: CASSSLGAYTDTQYF

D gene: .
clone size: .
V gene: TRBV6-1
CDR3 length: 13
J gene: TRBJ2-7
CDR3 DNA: TGTGCCAGCAGTGGTAGACAGGCCTACGAGCAGTACTTC
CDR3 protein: CASSGRQAYEQYF

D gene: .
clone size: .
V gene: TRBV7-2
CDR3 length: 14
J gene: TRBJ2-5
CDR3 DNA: TGTGCCAGCAACCCTAAGAACCGGGAAGAGACCCAGTACTTC
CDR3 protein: CASNPKNREETQYF

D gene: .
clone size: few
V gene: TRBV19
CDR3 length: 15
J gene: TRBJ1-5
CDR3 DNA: TGTGCCAGTAGTGAATCGTGGGGGGGCAATCAGCCCCAGCATTTT
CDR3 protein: CASSESWGGNQPQHF

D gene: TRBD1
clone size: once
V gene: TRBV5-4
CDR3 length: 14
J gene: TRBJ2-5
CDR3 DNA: TGTGCCAGCAGCTTGGCAGACAGGGGGGAGACCCAGTACTTC
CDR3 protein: CASSLADRGETQYF

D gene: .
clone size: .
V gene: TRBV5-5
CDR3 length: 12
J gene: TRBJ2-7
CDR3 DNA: TGTGCCAGCAGCTTGGGGGGAGACGAGCAGTACTTC
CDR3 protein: CASSLGGDEQYF